Sequencing of this TCR beta chain was carried out in a study of blood T cell repertoires in COVID-19. Original analysis: Estimation of nucleated cell counts was performed using reference gene primer amplification. This table comes from immunoSEQ multiplex PCR, and its TCRdb copy is limited to in-frame clones, with some not included. V, J and clone size are those of that table, while D and trimming were read from the DNA. In the table there are about 440,000 clones, 70% to 90% of which are singletons. The clonotype comes from a woman between 50 and 59 years old with COVID-19, enrolled during active disease. The sequenced sample was peripheral blood.

The CDR3, as DNA: TGTGCCAGCAGTTCTCAAGGTCGGTCCGAGGCCGGCGCCGGGGAGCTGTTTTTT. Translated: CASSSQGRSEAGAGELFF. The chain joins TRBV27 to TRBJ2-2; the D is unclear. The CDR3 extends over 18 amino acids. Trimming removed 4 bases from V and 6 bases from J, with 24 bases in between. Per germline, CDR1 MNHEY and CDR2 SMNVEV (reference sequence).